Listed below are T cell receptor beta chains from one sample, sequenced in a study of shared clonotypes between healthy human individuals. Data came from immunoSEQ multiplex PCR; TCRdb stores just in-frame clones and leaves some out. The sample has 660,000 or so clones; around 96% are singletons. The sample was naive CD8+ T cells sorted from blood. The source is a woman younger than 45 in good health. The CDR3 runs from the conserved cysteine through the conserved F or W. A D gene is named only where the DNA matches it firmly. Rows give clone size only sometimes, using once, few, many, or a class for an expanded clone.

j_call: TRBJ2-1
clone_size: .
v_call: TRBV19
cdr3_length: 12
d_call: .
cdr3_aa: CASSLARNEQFF
cdr3_nt: TGTGCCAGTAGTCTAGCGCGGAATGAGCAGTTCTTC

j_call: TRBJ2-5
clone_size: .
v_call: TRBV28
cdr3_length: 16
d_call: .
cdr3_aa: CASSFHHQGGWETQYF
cdr3_nt: TGTGCCAGCAGTTTTCACCACCAGGGAGGATGGGAGACCCAGTACTTC

j_call: TRBJ2-1
clone_size: .
v_call: TRBV11-3
cdr3_length: 14
d_call: TRBD1
cdr3_aa: CASSPRDSGGEQFF
cdr3_nt: TGTGCCAGCAGCCCCCGGGACAGCGGTGGGGAGCAGTTCTTC

j_call: TRBJ1-4
clone_size: .
v_call: TRBV4-1
cdr3_length: 15
d_call: .
cdr3_aa: CASSPRVPKVEKLFF
cdr3_nt: TGCGCCAGCAGCCCGAGGGTCCCCAAGGTTGAAAAACTGTTTTTT

j_call: TRBJ2-5
clone_size: .
v_call: TRBV27
cdr3_length: 18
d_call: .
cdr3_aa: CASSENWFPTGLQETQYF
cdr3_nt: TGTGCCAGCAGCGAAAACTGGTTCCCGACGGGTCTGCAAGAGACCCAGTACTTC

j_call: TRBJ2-7
clone_size: .
v_call: TRBV16
cdr3_length: 16
d_call: TRBD1
cdr3_aa: CASSRIWTGNGYEQYF
cdr3_nt: TGTGCCAGCAGTCGAATCTGGACAGGGAACGGTTACGAGCAGTACTTC

j_call: TRBJ2-1
clone_size: .
v_call: TRBV13
cdr3_length: 14
d_call: .
cdr3_aa: CASSPPHGDNEQFF
cdr3_nt: TGTGCCAGCAGCCCCCCCCATGGCGACAATGAGCAGTTCTTC

j_call: TRBJ1-3
clone_size: .
v_call: TRBV5-6
cdr3_length: 15
d_call: .
cdr3_aa: CASSMRTDPINTIYF
cdr3_nt: TGTGCCAGCAGCATGAGGACAGACCCGATAAACACCATATATTTT

j_call: TRBJ2-7
clone_size: .
v_call: TRBV28
cdr3_length: 15
d_call: TRBD2
cdr3_aa: CASSPGLAKSPEQYF
cdr3_nt: TGTGCCAGCAGTCCGGGACTAGCGAAGAGTCCCGAGCAGTACTTC

j_call: TRBJ2-2
clone_size: .
v_call: TRBV13
cdr3_length: 14
d_call: .
cdr3_aa: CASSFVGNTGELFF
cdr3_nt: TGTGCCAGCAGCTTTGTAGGGAACACCGGGGAGCTGTTTTTT

j_call: TRBJ1-3
clone_size: .
v_call: TRBV5-4
cdr3_length: 14
d_call: .
cdr3_aa: CASSLAGSGNTIYF
cdr3_nt: TGTGCCAGCAGCTTGGCTGGGTCTGGAAACACCATATATTTT

j_call: TRBJ2-7
clone_size: .
v_call: TRBV28
cdr3_length: 13
d_call: .
cdr3_aa: CASSLMAGDEQYF
cdr3_nt: TGTGCCAGCAGTTTAATGGCAGGGGACGAGCAGTACTTC

j_call: TRBJ1-1
clone_size: .
v_call: TRBV6-5
cdr3_length: 15
d_call: TRBD1
cdr3_aa: CASTFTGTGGTEAFF
cdr3_nt: TGTGCCAGCACCTTTACGGGGACAGGGGGTACTGAAGCTTTCTTT

j_call: TRBJ2-7
clone_size: .
v_call: TRBV28
cdr3_length: 14
d_call: .
cdr3_aa: CASSPPGPSYEQYF
cdr3_nt: TGTGCCAGCAGTCCCCCAGGTCCCTCCTACGAGCAGTACTTC

j_call: TRBJ1-4
clone_size: .
v_call: TRBV28
cdr3_length: 15
d_call: TRBD1
cdr3_aa: CASRNRDSHFEKLFF
cdr3_nt: TGTGCCAGCAGGAACCGGGACAGTCATTTTGAAAAACTGTTTTTT

j_call: TRBJ2-6
clone_size: .
v_call: TRBV29-1
cdr3_length: 16
d_call: .
cdr3_aa: CSVMGRFDSGANVLTF
cdr3_nt: TGCAGCGTCATGGGCAGGTTTGACTCTGGGGCCAACGTCCTGACTTTC

j_call: TRBJ2-3
clone_size: .
v_call: TRBV4-1
cdr3_length: 16
d_call: .
cdr3_aa: CASSQGLGGNTDTQYF
cdr3_nt: TGCGCCAGCAGCCAGGGACTTGGGGGGAACACAGATACGCAGTATTTT

j_call: TRBJ1-1
clone_size: .
v_call: TRBV6-6
cdr3_length: 14
d_call: .
cdr3_aa: CASSYSQGWTEAFF
cdr3_nt: TGTGCCAGCAGTTACTCACAGGGTTGGACTGAAGCTTTCTTT

j_call: TRBJ1-5
clone_size: .
v_call: TRBV7-6
cdr3_length: 16
d_call: TRBD1
cdr3_aa: CASSLDRGPGGQPQHF
cdr3_nt: TGTGCCAGCAGCTTAGACAGGGGACCGGGTGGTCAGCCCCAGCATTTT

j_call: TRBJ2-5
clone_size: once
v_call: TRBV25-1
cdr3_length: 16
d_call: TRBD1
cdr3_aa: CASSEPGQRIQETQYF
cdr3_nt: TGTGCCAGCAGTGAGCCGGGACAGAGGATTCAAGAGACCCAGTACTTC

j_call: TRBJ1-1
clone_size: .
v_call: TRBV27
cdr3_length: 11
d_call: TRBD1
cdr3_aa: CASGQGQEAFF
cdr3_nt: TGTGCCAGCGGCCAGGGACAGGAAGCTTTCTTT

j_call: TRBJ1-3
clone_size: .
v_call: TRBV9
cdr3_length: 12
d_call: .
cdr3_aa: CASSGSRNTIYF
cdr3_nt: TGTGCCAGCAGCGGATCCAGAAACACCATATATTTT

j_call: TRBJ2-7
clone_size: .
v_call: TRBV7-2
cdr3_length: 15
d_call: .
cdr3_aa: CASSLWNGFSYEQYF
cdr3_nt: TGTGCCAGCAGCTTATGGAACGGATTCTCCTACGAGCAGTACTTC

j_call: TRBJ1-4
clone_size: .
v_call: TRBV11-2
cdr3_length: 16
d_call: TRBD1
cdr3_aa: CASSLVRTGGFEKLFF
cdr3_nt: TGTGCCAGCAGCTTAGTGCGGACAGGGGGCTTTGAAAAACTGTTTTTT

j_call: TRBJ2-1
clone_size: .
v_call: TRBV4-1
cdr3_length: 15
d_call: .
cdr3_aa: CASSHVPGLLNEQFF
cdr3_nt: TGCGCCAGCAGCCACGTACCGGGACTCCTCAATGAGCAGTTCTTC

j_call: TRBJ2-3
clone_size: .
v_call: TRBV10-1
cdr3_length: 14
d_call: .
cdr3_aa: CASSEGESTDTQYF
cdr3_nt: TGCGCCAGCAGTGAAGGGGAGAGCACAGATACGCAGTATTTT

j_call: TRBJ2-2
clone_size: .
v_call: TRBV19
cdr3_length: 15
d_call: .
cdr3_aa: CASSMVQGNTGELFF
cdr3_nt: TGTGCCAGTAGTATGGTACAGGGGAACACCGGGGAGCTGTTTTTT

j_call: TRBJ2-7
clone_size: .
v_call: TRBV4-2
cdr3_length: 15
d_call: TRBD1
cdr3_aa: CASSPTGATAYEQYF
cdr3_nt: TGTGCCAGCAGCCCCACAGGGGCGACAGCCTACGAGCAGTACTTC

j_call: TRBJ2-7
clone_size: once
v_call: TRBV27
cdr3_length: 13
d_call: .
cdr3_aa: CASSLGLGDEQYF
cdr3_nt: TGTGCCAGCAGTTTGGGTCTGGGTGACGAGCAGTACTTC

j_call: TRBJ1-5
clone_size: .
v_call: TRBV19
cdr3_length: 15
d_call: .
cdr3_aa: CASSCVTLGNQPQHF
cdr3_nt: TGTGCCAGTAGTTGTGTGACTCTAGGGAATCAGCCCCAGCATTTT

j_call: TRBJ2-1
clone_size: .
v_call: TRBV15
cdr3_length: 15
d_call: TRBD1
cdr3_aa: CATSSRDRGTNEQFF
cdr3_nt: TGTGCCACCAGCAGCCGGGACAGGGGTACCAATGAGCAGTTCTTC

j_call: TRBJ1-2
clone_size: .
v_call: TRBV5-5
cdr3_length: 15
d_call: .
cdr3_aa: CASSFWAESNYGYTF
cdr3_nt: TGTGCCAGCAGCTTTTGGGCAGAGTCTAACTATGGCTACACCTTC

j_call: TRBJ2-7
clone_size: .
v_call: TRBV10-2
cdr3_length: 15
d_call: TRBD1
cdr3_aa: CASSEPVGTGFEQYF
cdr3_nt: TGCGCCAGCAGTGAGCCGGTCGGGACAGGGTTCGAGCAGTACTTC

j_call: TRBJ2-1
clone_size: .
v_call: TRBV10-1
cdr3_length: 13
d_call: TRBD2
cdr3_aa: CASTSGANNEQFF
cdr3_nt: TGCGCCAGCACTAGCGGGGCCAACAATGAGCAGTTCTTC

j_call: TRBJ2-2
clone_size: .
v_call: TRBV15
cdr3_length: 20
d_call: TRBD1
cdr3_aa: CATSRDWSAGDREYTGELFF
cdr3_nt: TGTGCCACCAGCAGAGATTGGTCGGCGGGTGACAGGGAGTACACCGGGGAGCTGTTTTTT

j_call: TRBJ1-2
clone_size: .
v_call: TRBV6-6
cdr3_length: 15
d_call: .
cdr3_aa: CASSQRGEANYGYTF
cdr3_nt: TGTGCCAGCAGTCAACGGGGAGAAGCTAACTATGGCTACACCTTC

j_call: TRBJ1-4
clone_size: once
v_call: TRBV5-1
cdr3_length: 17
d_call: .
cdr3_aa: CASSFRPMTATNEKLFF
cdr3_nt: TGCGCCAGCAGCTTCCGACCGATGACTGCAACTAATGAAAAACTGTTTTTT

j_call: TRBJ2-3
clone_size: .
v_call: TRBV4-1
cdr3_length: 15
d_call: .
cdr3_aa: CASSQLLASTDTQYF
cdr3_nt: TGCGCCAGCAGCCAGTTACTAGCCTCCACAGATACGCAGTATTTT

j_call: TRBJ2-7
clone_size: .
v_call: TRBV5-1
cdr3_length: 15
d_call: .
cdr3_aa: CASSQRDTLSYEQYF
cdr3_nt: TGCGCCAGCAGCCAAAGGGACACCCTCTCCTACGAGCAGTACTTC

j_call: TRBJ2-5
clone_size: .
v_call: TRBV5-1
cdr3_length: 13
d_call: TRBD1
cdr3_aa: CASSPDREATQYF
cdr3_nt: TGCGCCAGCAGCCCCGACAGGGAAGCGACCCAGTACTTC

j_call: TRBJ2-7
clone_size: .
v_call: TRBV7-9
cdr3_length: 17
d_call: .
cdr3_aa: CASSPPGSHPYGHEQYF
cdr3_nt: TGTGCCAGCAGCCCACCGGGGAGCCACCCATATGGTCACGAGCAGTACTTC

j_call: TRBJ2-6
clone_size: .
v_call: TRBV28
cdr3_length: 16
d_call: TRBD2
cdr3_aa: CASRTSGSSGANVLTF
cdr3_nt: TGTGCCAGCAGGACTAGCGGGAGCTCTGGGGCCAACGTCCTGACTTTC